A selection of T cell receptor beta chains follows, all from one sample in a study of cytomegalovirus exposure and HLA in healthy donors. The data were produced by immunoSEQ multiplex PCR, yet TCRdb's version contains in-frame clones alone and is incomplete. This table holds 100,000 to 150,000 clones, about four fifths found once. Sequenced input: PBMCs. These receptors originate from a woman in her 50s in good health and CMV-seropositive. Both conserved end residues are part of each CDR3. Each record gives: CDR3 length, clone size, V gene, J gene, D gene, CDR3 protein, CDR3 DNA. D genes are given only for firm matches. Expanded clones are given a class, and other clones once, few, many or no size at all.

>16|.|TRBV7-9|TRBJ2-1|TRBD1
CASSAYRGRGRYEQFF
TGTGCCAGCAGCGCATACAGGGGGCGCGGTAGGTATGAGCAGTTCTTC
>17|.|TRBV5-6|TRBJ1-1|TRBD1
CASSSPGQGASNTEAFF
TGTGCCAGCAGCTCTCCGGGACAGGGGGCTTCGAACACTGAAGCTTTCTTT
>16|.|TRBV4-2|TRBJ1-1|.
CASSQADRGTNTEAFF
TGTGCCAGCAGCCAAGCGGATCGAGGGACTAACACTGAAGCTTTCTTT
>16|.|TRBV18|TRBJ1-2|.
CASSPYDTTGFRGYTF
TGTGCCAGCTCACCATACGACACAACAGGGTTTCGCGGCTACACCTTC
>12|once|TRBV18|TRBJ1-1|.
CASSPRITEAFF
TGTGCCAGCTCACCACGTATCACTGAAGCTTTCTTT
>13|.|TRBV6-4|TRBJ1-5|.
CASSELGNQPQHF
TGTGCCAGCAGTGAGCTCGGGAATCAGCCCCAGCATTTT
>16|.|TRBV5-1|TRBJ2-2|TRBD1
CASSAAGTGGAGELFF
TGCGCCAGCAGCGCGGCCGGGACAGGGGGCGCCGGGGAGCTGTTTTTT
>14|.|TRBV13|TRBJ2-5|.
CASSLEGWGETQYF
TGTGCCAGCAGCTTAGAGGGGTGGGGAGAGACCCAGTACTTC
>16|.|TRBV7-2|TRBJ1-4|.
CASSFNPRGGNEKLFF
TGTGCCAGCAGCTTCAACCCCAGGGGAGGGAATGAAAAACTGTTTTTT
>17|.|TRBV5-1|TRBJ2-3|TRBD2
CASSRRLLAEDTDTQYF
TGCGCCAGCAGCCGAAGGTTACTAGCGGAAGACACAGATACGCAGTATTTT
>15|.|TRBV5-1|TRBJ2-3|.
CASNQRSGGTDTQYF
TGCGCCAGCAACCAAAGGTCCGGGGGCACAGATACGCAGTATTTT
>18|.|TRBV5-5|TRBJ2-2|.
CASSLEGLGTPNTGELFF
TGTGCCAGCAGCTTGGAGGGTCTCGGGACACCGAACACCGGGGAGCTGTTTTTT
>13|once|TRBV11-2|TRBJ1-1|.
CASRPTGNTEAFF
TGTGCCAGCAGACCTACAGGAAACACTGAAGCTTTCTTT
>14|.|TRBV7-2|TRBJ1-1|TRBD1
CASSSPGGWTEAFF
TGTGCCAGCAGCTCGCCAGGGGGCTGGACTGAAGCTTTCTTT
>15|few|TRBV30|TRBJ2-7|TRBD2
CAWSVWGLAFHEQYF
TGTGCCTGGAGTGTATGGGGACTAGCTTTCCACGAGCAGTACTTC
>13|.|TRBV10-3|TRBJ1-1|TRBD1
CAIRGTGGTEAFF
TGTGCCATCAGGGGGACAGGGGGCACTGAAGCTTTCTTT
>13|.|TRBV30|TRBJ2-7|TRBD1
CAWSGQGYYEQYF
TGTGCCTGGTCGGGACAGGGGTACTACGAGCAGTACTTC
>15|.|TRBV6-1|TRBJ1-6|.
CASSEGAGFGSPLHF
TGTGCCAGCAGTGAAGGGGCAGGGTTTGGATCACCCCTCCACTTT
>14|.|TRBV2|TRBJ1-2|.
CASSGTGPGYGYTF
TGTGCCAGCAGTGGTACAGGGCCAGGCTATGGCTACACCTTC
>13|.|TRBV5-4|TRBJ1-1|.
CASSALQDTEAFF
TGTGCCAGCAGCGCTTTACAGGACACTGAAGCTTTCTTT
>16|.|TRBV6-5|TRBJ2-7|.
CASSSPGVTIYYEQYF
TGTGCCAGCAGTTCCCCCGGGGTTACGATTTACTACGAGCAGTACTTC
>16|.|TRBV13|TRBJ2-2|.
CASSSNHGGGTGELFF
TGTGCCAGCAGCTCCAACCACGGAGGTGGCACCGGGGAGCTGTTTTTT
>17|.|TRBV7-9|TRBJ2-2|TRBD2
CASRRGLAGPGTGELFF
TGTGCCAGCAGGAGGGGACTAGCGGGACCGGGAACCGGGGAGCTGTTTTTT
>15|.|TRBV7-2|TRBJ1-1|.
CASSPRYSMNTEAFF
TGTGCCAGCAGCCCCCGGTACAGCATGAACACTGAAGCTTTCTTT
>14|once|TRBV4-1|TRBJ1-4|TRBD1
CASSQGQGKEKLFF
TGCGCCAGCAGCCAGGGACAGGGAAAAGAAAAACTGTTTTTT
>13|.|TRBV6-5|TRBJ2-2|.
CASSSFITGELFF
TGTGCCAGCAGTTCCTTTATCACCGGGGAGCTGTTTTTT
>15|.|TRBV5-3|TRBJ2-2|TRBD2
CARSYGLAGEWELFF
TGTGCCAGAAGCTATGGACTAGCGGGGGAATGGGAGCTGTTTTTT
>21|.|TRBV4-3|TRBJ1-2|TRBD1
CASSPQTGQASLAVYYYGYTF
TGCGCCAGCAGCCCTCAAACGGGACAGGCATCCTTGGCCGTCTATTACTATGGCTACACCTTC
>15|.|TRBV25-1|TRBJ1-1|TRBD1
CASSDTGTGSTEAFF
TGTGCCAGCAGTGATACCGGGACAGGGAGTACTGAAGCTTTCTTT
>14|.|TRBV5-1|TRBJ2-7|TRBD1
CASSWDSHSYEQYF
TGCGCCAGCAGCTGGGACAGCCACTCCTACGAGCAGTACTTC
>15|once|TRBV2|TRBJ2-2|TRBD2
CASTLAGPGAGELFF
TGTGCCAGCACCCTAGCGGGGCCCGGGGCCGGGGAGCTGTTTTTT
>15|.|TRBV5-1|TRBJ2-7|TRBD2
CASSLGLAFSYEQYF
TGCGCCAGCAGCTTGGGACTAGCGTTCTCCTACGAGCAGTACTTC
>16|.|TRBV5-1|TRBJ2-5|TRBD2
CASSATTSGGGETQYF
TGCGCCAGCAGCGCCACGACTAGCGGGGGAGGAGAGACCCAGTACTTC
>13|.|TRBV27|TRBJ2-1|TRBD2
CASSGSRGNEQFF
TGTGCCAGTAGCGGGAGTCGTGGCAATGAGCAGTTCTTC
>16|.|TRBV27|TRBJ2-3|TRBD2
CASSATSGRRPDTQYF
TGTGCCAGCAGTGCAACTAGCGGGAGGCGACCTGATACGCAGTATTTT
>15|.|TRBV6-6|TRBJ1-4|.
CASSYSEGRNEKLFF
TGTGCCAGCAGTTACTCAGAGGGTCGTAATGAAAAACTGTTTTTT
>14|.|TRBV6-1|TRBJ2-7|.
CASRSTAGGYEQYF
TGTGCCAGCAGGTCGACAGCCGGGGGCTACGAGCAGTACTTC